This T cell receptor (beta chain) came from a study of blood T cells in healthy people across ages. Whole-study findings and limits: Changes in expanded clonotypes were possibly confounded, as the CMV status of donors was unknown. The study found more naive CD4+ cells and higher diversity in long-lived than aged donors.

Trimming took off 4 bases at V and 5 bases at J, with 12 bases between the two ends. This CDR3 contains 13 residues. Germline V gene sequence: CDR1 SGHRS, CDR2 YFSETQ. This clonotype was seen ten or more times. Its antigen is not known. There were healthy Caucasian individuals from Russia, aged 6 to 90, serving as donors. The use of a sample-barcoded 5' primer and a J-beta primer mix characterized a second PCR of roughly 6 to 11 cycles. TCRdb ran MiXCR on the 5' RACE reads and lists one entry per CDR3 protein. The sample yields around 1,100,000 distinct CDR3 sequences, more than 30% seen once. This chain uses TRBV5-1 with TRBJ1-1; no reliable D call. The sample was blood. The receptor was derived from a man aged 18-30 years in good health. The CDR3 DNA reads as TGCGCCAGCAGCGTGGTCGAGGGAACTGAAGCTTTCTTT. Its protein product is CASSVVEGTEAFF.